The source of this T cell receptor (beta chain) is a study of tumor and adjacent non-tumor tissue in lung cancer. The V end was cut by 11 bases, the J end by 5 bases, with 18 bases between. Looked up from germline, CDR1 is SGHAT and CDR2 is FQNNGV. The CDR3 sequence is 13 residues long. No cell sorting was done before RNA was extracted from the tissue. A remark on this clonotype: One base away lies a much larger clone, so this may be a sequencing read error.

TCRbeta libraries were built with three rounds of nested PCR, modified from ARM-PCR. One entry per CDR3 protein results from TCRdb running MiXCR on the multiplex PCR reads. In the table there are about 70,000 distinct CDR3 sequences, 73% of which are singletons. V is TRBV11-2 and J is TRBJ1-1; possibly TRBD1 for D (6 bases). The sample taken for sequencing was lung tumor tissue. This TCR was recovered from a man aged 55 to 69 with non-small cell lung cancer. CDR3 sequence (DNA): TGTGCCGGCGGCCCCCAGGGGAGGACTGAAGCTTTCTTT. Translated, it gives CAGGPQGRTEAFF.